One and the same sample provided the 25 T cell receptor beta chains below, sequenced in a study of cytomegalovirus exposure and HLA in healthy donors. Data came from immunoSEQ multiplex PCR; TCRdb stores just in-frame clones and leaves some out. The table includes about 120,000 clones, approximately 88% detected once. Sequenced sample: PBMCs. The receptor set was obtained from a woman aged 25 to 39 in good health and CMV-seropositive.

The CDR3 loop reads CASSGSGQGAYTIYF. The CDR3, as DNA: TGTGCCAGCAGTGGCTCCGGACAGGGGGCTTACACCATATATTTT. The genes are TRBV9 and TRBJ1-3; TRBD1 matches at 11 bases. The CDR3 sequence is 15 residues long. Germline CDR1 and CDR2: SGDLS and YYNGEE. V lost 5 bases, J lost 8 bases, and 9 bases stayed unmatched.

The gene calls are TRBV6-5 and TRBJ2-1; D is uncertain. The germline CDR1 and CDR2 sequences are MNHEY and SVGAGI. The CDR3 is 14 amino acids. V lost 0 bases, J lost 9 bases, and 12 bases lay in between. The CDR3 DNA sequence: TGTGCCAGCAGTTACTCGGCAATCACGGGTGAGCAGTTCTTC. This sequence encodes CASSYSAITGEQFF.

The V gene is TRBV7-9, the J gene TRBJ2-1, with 9 nucleotides matching TRBD2. Trimming removed 5 bases from V and 10 bases from J; junction bases left unmatched: 9. The CDR3 is 14 amino acids. Germline CDR1 SEHNR, CDR2 FQNEAQ (reference sequence). CDR3 amino acids: CASSASGRGGEQFF. In DNA, the CDR3 is TGTGCCAGCAGCGCTAGCGGGCGGGGGGGAGAGCAGTTCTTC.

This sequence joins TRBV19 and TRBJ1-2; a weak D match, TRBD1 (5 bases). CDR1 and CDR2 from the germline V gene are LNHDA and SQIVND (reference sequence). The CDR3 spans 14 residues. Between the trimmed V and J ends, which lost 4 bases and 4 bases, there was a span of 13 bases. The CDR3 DNA is TGTGCCAGTAGTAGGGGCCAGCAGTCCTATGGCTACACCTTC. It yields the protein CASSRGQQSYGYTF.

V gene TRBV6-5 combines with J gene TRBJ1-1; tentative D call: TRBD1 (5 bases). This CDR3 region has 13 residues. CDR1 MNHEY and CDR2 SVGAGI come from the germline V gene. V was cut by 6 bases and J by 10 bases, with 18 bases left in between. The CDR3 protein is CASSRTDTYGAFF. The CDR3 coding sequence is TGTGCCAGCAGCCGAACGGACACTTACGGAGCTTTCTTT.

This sequence joins TRBV5-4 and TRBJ2-1, with 11 bases matching TRBD2. Trimming cost V 0 bases and J 5 bases; bases outside gene matches: 1. The CDR3 loop spans 15 amino acids. The germline gives CDR1 SGHNT, CDR2 YYREEE (reference sequence). CDR3 in amino acids: CASSLASGRNNEQFF. Written as DNA, the CDR3 is TGTGCCAGCAGCTTGGCTAGCGGGAGGAACAATGAGCAGTTCTTC.

This clone has a single count. J is TRBJ2-5 and V is TRBV7-2, with 10 bases aligning to TRBD2. The trim removed 3 bases at V and 4 bases at J, leaving 11 bases unmatched. The germline V gene has CDR1 SGHTA and CDR2 FQGNSA. The CDR3 loop spans 17 amino acids. The CDR3 spells CASSFYPAGGRGETQYF. Written as DNA, the CDR3 is TGTGCCAGCAGCTTTTATCCAGCGGGGGGGCGTGGAGAGACCCAGTACTTC.

This clone was detected a few times. The chain has TRBV28 and TRBJ1-5, with a tentative D call TRBD1 (5 bases). Germline V lookup: CDR1 MDHEN, CDR2 SYDVKM. The CDR3 length is 16 residues. The V gene lost 6 bases and the J gene lost 2 bases, with 17 bases spanning the gap. The chain's CDR3 is CASSPLGGIGNQPQHF. CDR3 DNA: TGTGCCAGCAGCCCTCTGGGGGGGATCGGCAATCAGCCCCAGCATTTT.

CDR3 nucleotides: TGTGCCACCAGCAGAGACACCGGGACAGCCTACGAGCAGTACTTC. Its translation is CATSRDTGTAYEQYF. This chain links TRBV15 with TRBJ2-7; the match to TRBD1 covers 7 bases. Unmatched junction bases numbered 4, after V lost 0 bases and J lost 2 bases. Germline CDR1 and CDR2: LNHNV and YYDKDF (reference sequence). This CDR3 spans 15 amino acids.

This clone came up once. This chain links TRBV10-3 with TRBJ2-7; maybe TRBD1 (5 bases). From germline, CDR1 is ENHRY and CDR2 SYGVKD. The ends were cut back, 6 bases at V and 5 bases at J, with 8 bases in the middle. There are 11 residues in the CDR3. This chain's CDR3 is CAIRQGHEQYF. The CDR3 DNA follows: TGTGCCATCAGGCAGGGCCACGAGCAGTACTTC.

The chain carries TRBV6-1 and TRBJ1-2; 7 bases map to TRBD1. Looked up from germline, CDR1 is MNHNS and CDR2 is SASEGT. V dropped 3 bases and J dropped 8; count of bases not matched to a gene: 9. The CDR3 length is 14 residues. Written as DNA, the CDR3 is TGTGCCAGCAGTGAGGCGGCAGGGGGAGGCGGCTACACCTTC. Translation: CASSEAAGGGGYTF.

The chain couples TRBV27 to TRBJ2-1; D is perhaps TRBD2 (6 bases). Trimming shortened V by 0 bases and J by 7 bases, and 19 bases separated the two germline ends. The germline CDR1 and CDR2 sequences are MNHEY and SMNVEV (reference sequence). The CDR3 length is 17 residues. The CDR3 spells CASSLSGIWRARNEQFF. The DNA for the CDR3 is TGTGCCAGCAGTTTATCGGGGATTTGGAGGGCGAGGAATGAGCAGTTCTTC.

V and J are TRBV29-1 and TRBJ2-1; a possible D gene is TRBD1 (6 bases). CDR1 SQVTM and CDR2 ANQGSEA come from the germline V gene. Trimming shortened V by 6 bases and J by 7 bases, and 13 bases separated the two germline ends. The CDR3 loop spans 12 amino acids. CDR3 nucleotide sequence: TGCAGCGTGGAGAGGGGGACGAATGAGCAGTTCTTC. Its protein product is CSVERGTNEQFF.

This clone was recorded once. The chain combines TRBV2 with TRBJ2-5; TRBD2 might be the D (5 bases). CDR1 is SNHLY and CDR2 is FYNNEI in the germline V gene. Trimming left V 3 bases short and J 4 bases short, with 6 bases between. The CDR3 sequence is 12 residues long. The CDR3 loop is CASSEGRETQYF. CDR3 nucleotide sequence: TGTGCCAGCAGTGAGGGGAGAGAGACCCAGTACTTC.

This clone was seen only once. The V call is TRBV6-5, the J call TRBJ1-1, with no clear D. V gave up 0 bases and J gave up 2 bases, with 7 bases separating them. CDR1 is MNHEY, CDR2 SVGAGI, per germline. The CDR3 length is 14 residues. The CDR3 here is CASSYSEINTEAFF. CDR3 DNA sequence: TGTGCCAGCAGTTACTCAGAGATTAACACTGAAGCTTTCTTT.

The chain couples TRBV6-5 to TRBJ2-3; possibly TRBD2 for D (5 bases). V was pared by 0 bases and J by 1 base, with 11 bases between. The germline CDR1 and CDR2 sequences are MNHEY and SVGAGI. The CDR3 spans 16 residues. CDR3: CASSYSWVGGTDTQYF. The CDR3 DNA reads TGTGCCAGCAGTTACTCTTGGGTCGGGGGCACAGATACGCAGTATTTT.

The chain is built from TRBV30 and TRBJ2-1, with 9 bases lining up with TRBD2. Germline CDR1 GTSNPN, CDR2 SVGIG (reference sequence). V was clipped by 7 bases and J by 7 bases; unmatched bases: 11. The length of the CDR3 is 14 residues. The CDR3 DNA follows: TGTGCCTACCGGAGGGCGGGAGGGAGGAATGAGCAGTTCTTC. This sequence encodes CAYRRAGGRNEQFF.

The V and J genes are TRBV5-6 and TRBJ2-5, with 16 bases fitting TRBD2. There are 17 residues in the CDR3. After removal of 4 bases from V and 7 bases from J, the junction contained 10 bases not matched to a gene. Germline assignment: CDR1 SGHDT and CDR2 YYEEEE. The CDR3 coding sequence is TGTGCCAGCAGCGACGGGACTAGCGGGGGGGCGATGGTGACCCAGTACTTC. This translates into CASSDGTSGGAMVTQYF.

The V and J genes are TRBV28 and TRBJ2-3, with 10 nucleotides matching TRBD2. The CDR3 sequence is 15 residues long. Unmatched junction bases numbered 4, after V lost 6 bases and J lost 1 base. Per the germline V gene, CDR1 is MDHEN and CDR2 is SYDVKM. The CDR3 sequence: CASSLAGAGTDTQYF. CDR3 sequence (DNA): TGTGCCAGCAGCCTAGCGGGAGCCGGCACAGATACGCAGTATTTT.

This sequence joins TRBV4-1 and TRBJ1-1; D not resolved. This CDR3 is 13 amino acids long. Per germline, CDR1 MGHRA and CDR2 YSYEKL. V was pared by 4 bases and J by 1 base, with 7 bases between. CDR3 in DNA: TGCGCCAGCAGCCCATCGGGGAACACTGAAGCTTTCTTT. Residues: CASSPSGNTEAFF.

The V gene is TRBV5-1, the J gene TRBJ2-4; weak D call: TRBD2 (7 bases). CDR1 and CDR2 (germline): SGHRS, YFSETQ. This CDR3 comprises 15 residues. Trimming left V 7 bases short and J 2 bases short, with 16 bases between. The CDR3 sequence: CASHDPGGSKNIQYF. DNA of the CDR3: TGCGCCAGCCATGATCCGGGGGGCTCCAAAAACATTCAGTACTTC.

The chain links TRBV6-1 to TRBJ1-3; D is unclear. The CDR3 covers 14 residues. V lost 5 bases and J 0 bases, leaving 8 bases between the germline ends. CDR1 is MNHNS and CDR2 is SASEGT in the germline V gene. CDR3 sequence: CASSMGDSGNTIYF. The DNA of the CDR3 is TGTGCCAGCAGTATGGGAGACTCTGGAAACACCATATATTTT.

CDR3 amino acids: CAISRTSFNEQFF. CDR3 nucleotides: TGTGCCATCAGCAGGACTAGCTTCAATGAGCAGTTCTTC. This chain joins TRBV10-3 and TRBJ2-1; TRBD2 agrees at 8 bases. V lost 6 bases to trimming and J lost 6 bases; unmatched junction nucleotides: 4. The CDR3 runs to 13 residues. Germline loops: CDR1 ENHRY, CDR2 SYGVKD.

The J gene is TRBJ2-7, the V gene TRBV10-3; perhaps TRBD1 as D (7 bases). Germline CDR1 and CDR2: ENHRY and SYGVKD. With 10 bases removed from V and 7 bases from J, the gap between germline ends came to 17 bases. CDR3 length: 12 amino acids. The CDR3 loop reads CATNDRAGEQYF. The CDR3 DNA reads TGTGCCACCAACGACAGGGCGGGGGAGCAGTACTTC.

There are a few counts of this clone. The CDR3 sequence: CASSLSGPSRPQHF. The CDR3 coding sequence is TGTGCCAGCAGTTTATCTGGGCCCTCGAGGCCCCAGCATTTT. This rearrangement joins TRBV27 to TRBJ1-5; D is ambiguous. CDR1 MNHEY and CDR2 SMNVEV come from the germline V gene (reference sequence). Trimming stripped 0 bases from V and 9 bases from J, with 12 bases between. The CDR3 loop spans 14 amino acids.